Presented here are 10 T cell receptor beta chains from one specimen sequenced in a study of cytomegalovirus exposure and HLA in healthy donors. Sequencing used immunoSEQ multiplex PCR; TCRdb keeps in-frame clones, though not all of them. The data contain roughly 150,000 clones, over 90% of them seen just once; the ten biggest clones take up roughly 1.9%. The sample consisted of PBMCs. The receptors here all came from a man aged 18 to 29 in good health and CMV-seropositive.

The V gene is TRBV5-1, the J gene TRBJ1-3; 10 positions match TRBD1. Germline V lookup: CDR1 SGHRS, CDR2 YFSETQ. With 0 bases clipped from V and 0 bases from J, the junction kept 6 bases outside the gene matches. The CDR3 totals 18 residues. The CDR3 DNA is TGCGCCAGCAGCTTGGTCTCCGGGACAGGGGCCTCTGGAAACACCATATATTTT. This codes for CASSLVSGTGASGNTIYF.

This clone occurred once. The chain is built from TRBV28 and TRBJ2-4; 11 nucleotides line up with TRBD2. CDR3 size: 17 residues. CDR1 and CDR2 (germline): MDHEN, SYDVKM. The ends lost 3 bases at V and 8 bases at J; junction bases unmatched: 12. The CDR3 loop reads CASSFGGASGRLDIQYF. CDR3 in DNA: TGTGCCAGCAGTTTTGGCGGGGCTAGCGGGAGGTTGGACATTCAGTACTTC.

J is TRBJ1-5 and V is TRBV6-6; 7 bases are shared with TRBD1. The CDR3 covers 14 residues. Looked up from germline, CDR1 is MNHNY and CDR2 is SVGAGI (reference sequence). The junction had 2 bases not matched to a gene; V was cut back by 0 bases and J by 6 bases. The CDR3 nucleotides read TGTGCCAGCAGTTACTCGCAGGGGGGTCAGCCCCAGCATTTT. Translating gives CASSYSQGGQPQHF.

The rearrangement joins TRBV7-2 to TRBJ2-6; D ambiguous. The V gene's germline CDR1 is SGHTA and CDR2 FQGNSA. The CDR3 contains 18 residues. V was shortened by 1 base and J by 0 bases, with 13 bases between the two germline ends. The CDR3 DNA reads TGTGCCAGCAGCTTAGTTTCCCTACCGGGCTCTGGGGCCAACGTCCTGACTTTC. Protein: CASSLVSLPGSGANVLTF.

This chain connects TRBV4-2 to TRBJ1-3; D gene uncertain. Germline V lookup: CDR1 LGHNA, CDR2 YNFKEQ. This CDR3 region has 13 residues. V lost 2 bases and J 1 base, leaving 3 bases between the germline ends. The DNA for the CDR3 is TGTGCCAGCAGCCAATCGTCTGGAAACACCATATATTTT. Encoded protein: CASSQSSGNTIYF.

The rearrangement joins TRBV28 to TRBJ1-2; tentatively, D is TRBD1 (6 bases). V was pared by 6 bases and J by 1 base, with 12 bases between. The CDR3 contains 14 residues. The V gene's germline CDR1 is MDHEN and CDR2 SYDVKM. This chain's CDR3 is CASSRGGDNYGYTF. DNA of the CDR3: TGTGCCAGCAGCCGAGGGGGGGATAACTATGGCTACACCTTC.

This rearrangement joins TRBV27 to TRBJ2-2; TRBD1 matches at 8 bases. The CDR3 has 14 residues. CDR1 and CDR2 from the germline V gene are MNHEY and SMNVEV (reference sequence). The junction had 7 bases not matched to a gene; V was cut back by 8 bases and J by 5 bases. The CDR3 is CASQGAGRTGELFF. For the CDR3, the DNA is TGTGCCAGCCAGGGGGCAGGGAGGACCGGGGAGCTGTTTTTT.

The chain has TRBV5-1 and TRBJ2-1; 7 bases are shared with TRBD2. The V segment lost 4 bases and the J segment 8 bases; nucleotides outside the gene matches: 3. Germline V CDR1 and CDR2: SGHRS, YFSETQ. The CDR3 sequence is 12 residues long. CDR3 residues: CASSRTSDEQFF. The CDR3 region has the DNA TGCGCCAGCAGCCGAACTAGCGATGAGCAGTTCTTC.

This chain uses TRBV18 with TRBJ1-5; 8 bases agree with TRBD1. CDR1 KGHSH and CDR2 LQKENI come from the germline V gene. The CDR3 is 15 amino acids. The trim removed 6 bases at V and 4 bases at J, leaving 8 bases unmatched. The CDR3 nucleotides read TGTGCCAGCTCCTCGGACAGGGTGGGGAATCAGCCCCAGCATTTT. Its protein product is CASSSDRVGNQPQHF.

The V call is TRBV7-2, the J call TRBJ2-5, with 7 bases lining up with TRBD2. Germline trimming cut 0 bases from V and 5 bases from J; bases unmatched to any gene: 6. This CDR3 is built from 15 residues. The germline V gene encodes CDR1 SGHTA and CDR2 FQGNSA. The CDR3 spells CASSLAMASGETQYF. The CDR3 DNA is TGTGCCAGCAGCTTAGCAATGGCTAGCGGCGAGACCCAGTACTTC.